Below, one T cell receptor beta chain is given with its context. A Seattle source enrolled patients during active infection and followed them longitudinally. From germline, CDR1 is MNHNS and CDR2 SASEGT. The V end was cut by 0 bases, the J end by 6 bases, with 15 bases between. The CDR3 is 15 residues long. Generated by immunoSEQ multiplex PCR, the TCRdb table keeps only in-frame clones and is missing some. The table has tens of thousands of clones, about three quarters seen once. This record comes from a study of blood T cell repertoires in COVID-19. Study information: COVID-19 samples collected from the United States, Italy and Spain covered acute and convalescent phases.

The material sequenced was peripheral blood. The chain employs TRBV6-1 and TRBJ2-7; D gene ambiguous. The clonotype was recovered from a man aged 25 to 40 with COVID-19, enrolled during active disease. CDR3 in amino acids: CASSEAGSRGGEQYF. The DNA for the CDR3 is TGTGCCAGCAGTGAAGCCGGCTCGCGAGGCGGCGAGCAGTACTTC.